This TCR beta chain was captured in a study of cytomegalovirus exposure and HLA in healthy donors. This CDR3 has 14 residues. CDR1 and CDR2 (germline): SNHLY, FYNNEI. The V end was cut by 6 bases, the J end by 5 bases, with 13 bases between. The protocol was immunoSEQ multiplex PCR, while the TCRdb copy is restricted to in-frame clones and leaves out a portion. The top ten clones hold about 0.85% of a sample with 260,000 or so clones, approximately 90% of them seen once. The study, taken as a whole, reports: Published work reported that the classifier diagnosed cytomegalovirus status with high specificity and sensitivity. A later analysis found first-cohort TCR clusters tended to co-occur in the approximately 110 validation repertoires. Usually a TCR sequence was rare, but some public TCRs were found in many donors. In vitro checks showed that three CMV-associated chains really do target CMV antigens.

Turning to this clone: The antigen is undetermined.

The chain combines TRBV2 with TRBJ2-2; the D gene is possibly TRBD1 (6 bases). Material: PBMCs. This clonotype was obtained from a woman aged 18-29 years in good health and CMV-seronegative. This CDR3 is CASSADSGTGELFF. The CDR3, as DNA: TGTGCCAGCAGCGCGGACAGTGGAACCGGGGAGCTGTTTTTT. The variable domain in full, with the rest retrieved from reference TRBV2 and TRBJ2-2, is EPEVTQTPSHQVTQMGQEVILRCVPISNHLYFYWYRQILGQKVEFLVSFYNNEISEKSEIFDDQFSVERPDGSNFTLKIRSTKLEDSAMYFCASSADSGTGELFFGEGSRLTVL.